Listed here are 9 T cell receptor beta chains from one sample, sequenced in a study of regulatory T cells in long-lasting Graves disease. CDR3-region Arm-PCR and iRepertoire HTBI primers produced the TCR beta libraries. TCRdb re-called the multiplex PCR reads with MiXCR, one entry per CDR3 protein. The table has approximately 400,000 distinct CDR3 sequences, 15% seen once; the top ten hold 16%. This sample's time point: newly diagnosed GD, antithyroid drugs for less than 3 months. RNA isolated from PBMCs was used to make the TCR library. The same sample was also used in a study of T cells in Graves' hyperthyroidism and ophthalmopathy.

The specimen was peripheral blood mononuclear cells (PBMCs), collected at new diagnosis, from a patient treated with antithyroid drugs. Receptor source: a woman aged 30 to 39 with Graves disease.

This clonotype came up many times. The CDR3: CASSLVVGLAGEQYF. The CDR3 region has the DNA TGTGCCAGCAGTTTGGTGGTGGGACTAGCGGGGGAGCAGTACTTC. This chain uses TRBV12-3 or TRBV12-4 with TRBJ2-7; 13 bases align to TRBD2. V dropped 3 bases and J dropped 7; count of bases not matched to a gene: 6. The CDR3 has 15 residues.

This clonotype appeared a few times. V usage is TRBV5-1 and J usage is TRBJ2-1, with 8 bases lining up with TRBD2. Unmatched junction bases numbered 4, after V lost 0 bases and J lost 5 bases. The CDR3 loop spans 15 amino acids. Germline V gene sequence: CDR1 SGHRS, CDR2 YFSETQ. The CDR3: CASSLAAGVNNEQFF. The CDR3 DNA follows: TGCGCCAGCAGCTTGGCAGCGGGAGTTAACAATGAGCAGTTCTTC. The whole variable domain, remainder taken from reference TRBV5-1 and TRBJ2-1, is KAGVTQTPRYLIKTRGQQVTLSCSPISGHRSVSWYQQTPGQGLQFLFEYFSETQRNKGNFPGRFSGRQFSNSRSEMNVSTLELGDSALYLCASSLAAGVNNEQFFGPGTRLTVL.

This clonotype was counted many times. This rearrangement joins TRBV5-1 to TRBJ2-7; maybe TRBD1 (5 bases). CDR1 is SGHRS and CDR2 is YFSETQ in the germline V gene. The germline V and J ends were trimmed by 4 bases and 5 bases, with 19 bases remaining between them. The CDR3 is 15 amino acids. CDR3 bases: TGCGCCAGCAGCCCCCCTGGGGCCCAAATCCACGAGCAGTACTTC. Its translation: CASSPPGAQIHEQYF.

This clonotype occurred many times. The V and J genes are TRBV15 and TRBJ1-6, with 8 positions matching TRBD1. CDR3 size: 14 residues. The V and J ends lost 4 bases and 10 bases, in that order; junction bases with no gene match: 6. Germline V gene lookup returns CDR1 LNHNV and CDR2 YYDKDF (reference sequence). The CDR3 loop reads CATSTGDRPSPLHF. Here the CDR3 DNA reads TGTGCCACCAGCACAGGGGACAGGCCCTCACCCCTCCACTTT.

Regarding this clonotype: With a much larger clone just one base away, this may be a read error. The CDR3 region is CAGSLNPGEQFF. The CDR3 DNA is TGTGCCGGCAGCTTAAATCCGGGAGAGCAGTTCTTC. The chain couples TRBV13 to TRBJ2-1; tentative D call: TRBD2 (5 bases). CDR1 is PRHDT and CDR2 is FYEKMQ in the germline V gene (reference sequence). This CDR3 has 12 amino acids.

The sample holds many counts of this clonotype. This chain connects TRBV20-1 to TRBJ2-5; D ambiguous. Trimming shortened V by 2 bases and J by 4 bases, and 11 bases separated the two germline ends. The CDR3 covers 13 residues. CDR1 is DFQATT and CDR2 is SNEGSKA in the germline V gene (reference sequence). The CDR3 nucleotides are TGCAGTGCTAGACAGGACGGGCCAGAGACCCAGTACTTC. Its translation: CSARQDGPETQYF.

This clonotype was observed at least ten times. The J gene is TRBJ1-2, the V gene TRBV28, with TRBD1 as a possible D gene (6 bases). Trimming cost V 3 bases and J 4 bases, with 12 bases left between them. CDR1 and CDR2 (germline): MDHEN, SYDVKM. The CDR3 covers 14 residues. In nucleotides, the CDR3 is TGTGCCAGCAGTTTGGCAGTCAGGGGCTATGGCTACACCTTC. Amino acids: CASSLAVRGYGYTF.

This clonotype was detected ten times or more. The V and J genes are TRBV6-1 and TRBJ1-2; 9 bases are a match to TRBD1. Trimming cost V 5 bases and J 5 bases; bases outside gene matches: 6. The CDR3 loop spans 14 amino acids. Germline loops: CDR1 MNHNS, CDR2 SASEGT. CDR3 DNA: TGTGCCAGCAGTCCGGGACAGGGAACTTATGGCTACACCTTC. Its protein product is CASSPGQGTYGYTF.

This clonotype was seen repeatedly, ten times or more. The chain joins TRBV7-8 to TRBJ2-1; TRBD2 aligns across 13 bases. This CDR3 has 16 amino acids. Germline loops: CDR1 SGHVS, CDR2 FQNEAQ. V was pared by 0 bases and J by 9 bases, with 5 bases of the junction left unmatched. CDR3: CASSLAETSGRLEQFF. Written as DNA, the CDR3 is TGTGCCAGCAGCTTAGCCGAGACTAGCGGGAGGCTTGAGCAGTTCTTC.